The present entry profiles one T cell receptor (beta chain) with its context. Germline CDR1 is GTSNPN and CDR2 is SVGIG (reference sequence). This CDR3 contains 14 residues. V lost 4 bases, J lost 2 bases, and 12 bases lay in between. This specimen belongs to a study of T cell responses to AZD1222 COVID-19 vaccine. Assay: immunoSEQ multiplex PCR; the TCRdb copy retains only in-frame clones and omits some. The sample holds about 62,000 clones, about 74% seen once. The chain has TRBV30 and TRBJ2-1; D gene unclear. This TCR derives from an adult in good health. This material consisted of peripheral blood, taken on day 0 of AZD1222 vaccination. The DNA of the CDR3 is TGTGCCTGGATCCGCCGCGGCGCCTACAATGAGCAGTTCTTC. It specifies CAWIRRGAYNEQFF.